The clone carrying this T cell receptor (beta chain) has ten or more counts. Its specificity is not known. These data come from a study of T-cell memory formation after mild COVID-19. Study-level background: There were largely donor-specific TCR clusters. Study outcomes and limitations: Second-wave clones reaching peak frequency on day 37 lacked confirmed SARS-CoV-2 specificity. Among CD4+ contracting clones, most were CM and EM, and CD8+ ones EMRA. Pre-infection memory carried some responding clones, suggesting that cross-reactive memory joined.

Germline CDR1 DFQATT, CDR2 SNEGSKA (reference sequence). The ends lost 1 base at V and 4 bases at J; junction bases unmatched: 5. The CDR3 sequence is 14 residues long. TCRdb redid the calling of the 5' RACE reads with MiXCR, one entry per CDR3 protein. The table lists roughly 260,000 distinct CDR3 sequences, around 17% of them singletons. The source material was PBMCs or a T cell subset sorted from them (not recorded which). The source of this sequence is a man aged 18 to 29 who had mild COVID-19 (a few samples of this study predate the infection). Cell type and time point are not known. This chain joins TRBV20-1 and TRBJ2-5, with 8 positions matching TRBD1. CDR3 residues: CSARVQGVRETQYF. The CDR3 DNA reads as TGCAGTGCTAGAGTACAGGGGGTACGAGAGACCCAGTACTTC.